Listed below are T cell receptor beta chains from one sample, sequenced in a study of T cells in tumors after PD-1 blockade. Libraries were prepared by immunoSEQ multiplex PCR; TCRdb keeps only in-frame clonotypes and omits some of them. The table records more than 40,000 clones, about 85% of them present only once. This material consisted of PBMCs, taken before anti-PD-1 treatment. The source is a human donor with basal cell carcinoma. Each CDR3 is given with its conserved first and last residue. The D gene is left open where the match is weak. Not all rows give a size; the values are once, few, many and, for expanded clones, a class.

d_call: .
v_call: TRBV14
j_call: TRBJ2-2
clone_size: .
cdr3_nt: TGTGCCAGCAGCCCTCAAGGGGACGGGGAGCTGTTTTTT
cdr3_aa: CASSPQGDGELFF

d_call: .
v_call: TRBV4-1
j_call: TRBJ1-5
clone_size: .
cdr3_nt: TGCGCCAGCAGCCAAGTTTTGGATTGGGCGGGGTATCAGCCCCAGCATTTT
cdr3_aa: CASSQVLDWAGYQPQHF

d_call: TRBD1
v_call: TRBV7-9
j_call: TRBJ1-2
clone_size: .
cdr3_nt: TGTGCCAGCAGCTCTCGGGACAGGGGTCATTATGGCTACACCTTC
cdr3_aa: CASSSRDRGHYGYTF

d_call: .
v_call: TRBV5-4
j_call: TRBJ2-7
clone_size: .
cdr3_nt: TGTGCCAGCAGCACAAGAGGGGGGGGGTCGATCTACGAGCAGTACTTC
cdr3_aa: CASSTRGGGSIYEQYF

d_call: .
v_call: TRBV4-2
j_call: TRBJ1-6
clone_size: .
cdr3_nt: TGTGCCAGCAGCCAAGATAGGACCTTTAAATCACCCCTCCACTTT
cdr3_aa: CASSQDRTFKSPLHF

d_call: TRBD2
v_call: TRBV7-9
j_call: TRBJ2-1
clone_size: .
cdr3_nt: TGTGCCAGCAGCCTTGGAGTACGATGGGCGGGAGGCTCCTACAATGAGCAGTTCTTC
cdr3_aa: CASSLGVRWAGGSYNEQFF

d_call: .
v_call: TRBV15
j_call: TRBJ1-5
clone_size: .
cdr3_nt: TGTGCCACCAGCAGGGCCTCTGGTTCTCAGCCCCAGCATTTT
cdr3_aa: CATSRASGSQPQHF

d_call: .
v_call: TRBV2
j_call: TRBJ1-6
clone_size: .
cdr3_nt: TGTGCCAGCAGTGAAGCACCACCCCTCCACTTT
cdr3_aa: CASSEAPPLHF

d_call: .
v_call: TRBV6-5
j_call: TRBJ1-1
clone_size: .
cdr3_nt: TGTGCCAGCAGTTACCAGGGGAACACTGAAGCTTTCTTT
cdr3_aa: CASSYQGNTEAFF

d_call: .
v_call: TRBV18
j_call: TRBJ2-7
clone_size: .
cdr3_nt: TGTGCCAGCTCACCAGGGGGTGAGGGCGAGCAGTACTTC
cdr3_aa: CASSPGGEGEQYF

d_call: .
v_call: TRBV11-3
j_call: TRBJ2-7
clone_size: .
cdr3_nt: TGTGCCAGCAGGAGTCCAAAGGCCCTCCCGGTCGGCGAGCAGTACTTC
cdr3_aa: CASRSPKALPVGEQYF

d_call: TRBD2
v_call: TRBV5-1
j_call: TRBJ2-3
clone_size: .
cdr3_nt: TGCGCCAGCAGCTCTGCTAGCGGGGGGCCAGATACGCAGTATTTT
cdr3_aa: CASSSASGGPDTQYF

d_call: TRBD1
v_call: TRBV19
j_call: TRBJ1-4
clone_size: .
cdr3_nt: TGTGCCAGTAGTGACCCCGGGACAGGGGATGAAAAACTGTTTTTT
cdr3_aa: CASSDPGTGDEKLFF

d_call: .
v_call: TRBV5-1
j_call: TRBJ1-4
clone_size: .
cdr3_nt: TGCGCCAGCAGCCTCAACGTAGGGGAAGGTGAAAAACTGTTTTTT
cdr3_aa: CASSLNVGEGEKLFF

d_call: .
v_call: TRBV5-1
j_call: TRBJ2-5
clone_size: .
cdr3_nt: TGCGCCAGCGCCAGGGATGTGGAGACCCAGTACTTC
cdr3_aa: CASARDVETQYF

d_call: .
v_call: TRBV5-4
j_call: TRBJ1-2
clone_size: .
cdr3_nt: TGTGCCAGCAGCTTGGGCCAGCGATATGGCTACACCTTC
cdr3_aa: CASSLGQRYGYTF

d_call: TRBD2
v_call: TRBV6-1
j_call: TRBJ2-4
clone_size: .
cdr3_nt: TGTGCCAGCAGTGAAGCGCGGGGGATTCAGTACTTC
cdr3_aa: CASSEARGIQYF

d_call: .
v_call: TRBV19
j_call: TRBJ1-1
clone_size: .
cdr3_nt: TGTGCCAGTAGTATAGCGGACCCTTTAAACACTGAAGCTTTCTTT
cdr3_aa: CASSIADPLNTEAFF

d_call: .
v_call: TRBV12-5
j_call: TRBJ1-1
clone_size: .
cdr3_nt: TGTGCTAGTGGTATGGGACGGTTGAACACTGAAGCTTTCTTT
cdr3_aa: CASGMGRLNTEAFF

d_call: .
v_call: TRBV4-1
j_call: TRBJ1-5
clone_size: few
cdr3_nt: TGCGCCAGCAGCTTGGAGTATGCTAATAGCAATCAGCCCCAGCATTTT
cdr3_aa: CASSLEYANSNQPQHF

d_call: .
v_call: TRBV2
j_call: TRBJ2-1
clone_size: .
cdr3_nt: TGTGCCAGCAACGTACGGACGGGCTACAATGAGCAGTTCTTC
cdr3_aa: CASNVRTGYNEQFF

d_call: .
v_call: TRBV30
j_call: TRBJ1-1
clone_size: .
cdr3_nt: TGTGCCTGGAGTGTTCTGGGGGGGCATATTGAAGCTTTCTTT
cdr3_aa: CAWSVLGGHIEAFF

d_call: TRBD1
v_call: TRBV6-5
j_call: TRBJ2-1
clone_size: .
cdr3_nt: TGTGCCAGCAGTCCCGGGACAGGGGAATTCGTTGAGCAGTTCTTC
cdr3_aa: CASSPGTGEFVEQFF

d_call: .
v_call: TRBV19
j_call: TRBJ1-1
clone_size: .
cdr3_nt: TGTGCCAGTAGTTACAGAATGAACACTGAAGCTTTCTTT
cdr3_aa: CASSYRMNTEAFF

d_call: TRBD1
v_call: TRBV6-5
j_call: TRBJ1-1
clone_size: once
cdr3_nt: TGTGCCAGCAGAAAAGGGGGCGCGGGGAACACTGAAGCTTTCTTT
cdr3_aa: CASRKGGAGNTEAFF

d_call: .
v_call: TRBV25-1
j_call: TRBJ1-2
clone_size: .
cdr3_nt: TGTGCCAGCAGTGAAAGGGCGTTTGGGTATGGCTACACCTTC
cdr3_aa: CASSERAFGYGYTF

d_call: TRBD2
v_call: TRBV5-1
j_call: TRBJ2-5
clone_size: .
cdr3_nt: TGCGCCAGCAGCCCTACTAGCGGGGCCCCTTACCAAGAGACCCAGTACTTC
cdr3_aa: CASSPTSGAPYQETQYF

d_call: TRBD2
v_call: TRBV28
j_call: TRBJ2-2
clone_size: .
cdr3_nt: TGTGCCAGCAGTTCAAGCGGGGTTGTAAGGAACACCGGGGAGCTGTTTTTT
cdr3_aa: CASSSSGVVRNTGELFF

d_call: .
v_call: TRBV29-1
j_call: TRBJ1-2
clone_size: .
cdr3_nt: TGCAGCGTTGAACTGGGAACTCGAAACTATGGCTACACCTTC
cdr3_aa: CSVELGTRNYGYTF

d_call: .
v_call: TRBV5-4
j_call: TRBJ2-7
clone_size: .
cdr3_nt: TGTGCCAGCAGCTTGGGTGGGGGCACGTACGAGCAGTACTTC
cdr3_aa: CASSLGGGTYEQYF

d_call: .
v_call: TRBV19
j_call: TRBJ2-3
clone_size: once
cdr3_nt: TGTGCCAGTAGTATTAGCCCCTCAAATACGCAGTATTTT
cdr3_aa: CASSISPSNTQYF

d_call: .
v_call: TRBV7-8
j_call: TRBJ2-3
clone_size: .
cdr3_nt: TGTGCCAGCAGCCCAGTAACAGATACGCAGTATTTT
cdr3_aa: CASSPVTDTQYF

d_call: TRBD1
v_call: TRBV5-4
j_call: TRBJ1-3
clone_size: .
cdr3_nt: TGTGCCAGCAGCTCTACAGGGGGAATTGGAAACACCATATATTTT
cdr3_aa: CASSSTGGIGNTIYF

d_call: TRBD2
v_call: TRBV6-5
j_call: TRBJ2-5
clone_size: .
cdr3_nt: TGTGCCAGCGGACTAGCGGGGGGGCTGGGGGAGACCCAGTACTTC
cdr3_aa: CASGLAGGLGETQYF

d_call: TRBD1
v_call: TRBV30
j_call: TRBJ1-2
clone_size: few
cdr3_nt: TGTGCCTCAAGGGGACAGATGAGCCATGGCTACACCTTC
cdr3_aa: CASRGQMSHGYTF

d_call: .
v_call: TRBV6-4
j_call: TRBJ2-2
clone_size: .
cdr3_nt: TGTGCCAGCAGTGACAGGGTTACCGGGGAGCTGTTTTTT
cdr3_aa: CASSDRVTGELFF

d_call: TRBD2
v_call: TRBV6-6
j_call: TRBJ2-7
clone_size: .
cdr3_nt: TGTGCCAGCAGTCATTTTCCCCCGGGACTAGCGGGGGGGGCAAGCTCCTACGAGCAGTACTTC
cdr3_aa: CASSHFPPGLAGGASSYEQYF

d_call: .
v_call: TRBV5-5
j_call: TRBJ1-1
clone_size: .
cdr3_nt: TGTGCCAGCAGCTTGTCAGACAGGTCGAACACTGAAGCTTTCTTT
cdr3_aa: CASSLSDRSNTEAFF

d_call: .
v_call: TRBV6-4
j_call: TRBJ2-7
clone_size: .
cdr3_nt: TGTGCCAGCACCGAACAATGGGGGTATCGTCTCTACGAGCAGTACTTC
cdr3_aa: CASTEQWGYRLYEQYF

d_call: TRBD1
v_call: TRBV11-1
j_call: TRBJ1-5
clone_size: .
cdr3_nt: TGTGCCAGCAGCCTACCGGGACAGAATCAGCCCCAGCATTTT
cdr3_aa: CASSLPGQNQPQHF

d_call: .
v_call: TRBV3-1/TRBV3-2
j_call: TRBJ1-4
clone_size: once
cdr3_nt: TGTGCCAGCAGCTGGCGAGATCGTGAAAAACTGTTTTTT
cdr3_aa: CASSWRDREKLFF

d_call: .
v_call: TRBV7-7
j_call: TRBJ2-5
clone_size: once
cdr3_nt: TGTGCTAGCAGCCGTGTCGGCAGGGGCGAGGAGACCCAGTACTTC
cdr3_aa: CASSRVGRGEETQYF

d_call: .
v_call: TRBV10-3
j_call: TRBJ2-3
clone_size: once
cdr3_nt: TGTGCCATCAGAGGGACGTCTAGCACAGATACGCAGTATTTT
cdr3_aa: CAIRGTSSTDTQYF

d_call: TRBD2
v_call: TRBV30
j_call: TRBJ2-7
clone_size: .
cdr3_nt: TGTGCTCAAGGCGGGACTAGCGGGGGGTACGAGCAGTACTTC
cdr3_aa: CAQGGTSGGYEQYF

d_call: TRBD1
v_call: TRBV29-1
j_call: TRBJ1-1
clone_size: .
cdr3_nt: TGCAGCGTTCGACAGGGATGGACTGAAGCTTTCTTT
cdr3_aa: CSVRQGWTEAFF